The 2 T cell receptor beta chains reported below all come from one sample, sequenced in a study of early T cells in non-severe SARS-CoV-2 infection. TCRdb fed the 5' RACE reads into MiXCR, producing one record per CDR3 protein. The data contain 35,000 to 45,000 distinct CDR3 sequences, 3.5% to 4% of them seen just once; the ten biggest clones take up roughly 10%. Sequencing was done on a sample of whole blood. The receptors originated from an adult who was a healthcare worker with PCR-confirmed SARS-CoV-2 infection or an uninfected control (not recorded which).

This clonotype was picked up many times. This chain joins TRBV10-3 and TRBJ2-5; 7 nucleotides match TRBD2. V dropped 10 bases and J dropped 2; count of bases not matched to a gene: 16. This CDR3 contains 16 residues. The germline CDR1 and CDR2 sequences are ENHRY and SYGVKD. In DNA form, the CDR3 reads TGTGCCACCTCCCCGGGAGGTGGGGCCGAACAAGAGACCCAGTACTTC. It translates to CATSPGGGAEQETQYF.

This clonotype was counted ten times or more. The chain couples TRBV12-3 or TRBV12-4 to TRBJ1-1; 8 bases are shared with TRBD1. V dropped 6 bases and J dropped 6; count of bases not matched to a gene: 6. The CDR3 has 13 amino acids. The CDR3 DNA reads TGTGCCAGCAGCTGGGCAGGGGGCTCTGAAGCTTTCTTT. Its translation: CASSWAGGSEAFF.